Described below is a single T cell receptor (beta chain) sequence and its context. Its antigen remains unidentified. CD45RO negativity and positive selection for CCR7 defined naive CD8 cells, a population that excluded terminally differentiated effector memory CD45RA+ cells. Trimming shortened V by 5 bases and J by 3 bases, and 11 bases separated the two germline ends. This CDR3 comprises 14 residues. Germline V CDR1 and CDR2: SEHNR, FQNEAQ (reference sequence). This sample was taken from a study of shared clonotypes between healthy human individuals. General study findings and limits: With few donors, the genetic and exposure-history diversity represented was limited.

For sorted subsets, 200 ng DNA per replicate equaled approximately 30,000 T cell genomes. Here immunoSEQ multiplex PCR was the method, and the copy in TCRdb shows in-frame clones only, minus some. The table records 750,000 to 1,000,000 clones, approximately 92% of them present only once. This chain links TRBV7-9 with TRBJ2-1, with D perhaps given as TRBD1 or TRBD2 (5 bases each). Source material: naive CD8+ T cells sorted from blood. The sequence derives from a man younger than 45 in good health. The CDR3 nucleotides read TGTGCCAGCAGCCCCCGGGACGGCTACAATGAGCAGTTCTTC. Residues: CASSPRDGYNEQFF.